These 25 T cell receptor beta chains originate from one sample sequenced in a study of OX40 agonist ivuxolimab in advanced cancers. Produced via immunoSEQ multiplex PCR; TCRdb's table is partial and in-frame only. This table holds 12,000 to 15,000 clones, about four fifths found once. Sample: CD4+ or CD8+ T cells sorted from blood, taken in a trial of the OX40 agonist ivuxolimab. The receptors were sampled from an adult with an advanced solid tumor such as melanoma, head and neck, liver or kidney cancer.

The chain couples TRBV6-5 to TRBJ1-4; unclear D gene. The CDR3 runs 13 residues. Germline CDR1 reads MNHEY; CDR2 reads SVGAGI. V gave up 2 bases and J gave up 4 bases, with 5 bases separating them. The CDR3 region has the DNA TGTGCCAGCAGTTACAACGGTAATGAAAAACTGTTTTTT. Translation gives CASSYNGNEKLFF.

This clone was found once. CDR3 residues: CASSQEGGSGNTIYF. The CDR3 DNA sequence: TGCGCCAGCAGCCAAGAGGGTGGGTCTGGAAACACCATATATTTT. The chain carries TRBV4-3 and TRBJ1-3, with D hard to call. This CDR3 comprises 15 residues. V lost 0 bases and J 1 base, leaving 7 bases between the germline ends. Germline-derived CDR1 and CDR2 are LGHNA and YSLEER.

The chain links TRBV28 to TRBJ2-1; tentatively, D is TRBD1 (5 bases). This CDR3 has 14 residues. V lost 1 base, J lost 8 bases, and 12 bases lay in between. From germline, CDR1 is MDHEN and CDR2 SYDVKM. The CDR3 DNA sequence: TGTGCCAGCAGTTTATCGGCAGGGAAGCATGAGCAGTTCTTC. Amino acids: CASSLSAGKHEQFF. Combining the CDR3 with reference TRBV28 and TRBJ2-1 gives the whole variable domain DVKVTQSSRYLVKRTGEKVFLECVQDMDHENMFWYRQDPGLGLRLIYFSYDVKMKEKGDIPEGYSVSREKKERFSLILESASTNQTSMYLCASSLSAGKHEQFFGPGTRLTVL.

This clone was detected only once. The chain carries TRBV2 and TRBJ1-2; D is uncertain. Germline CDR1 is SNHLY and CDR2 is FYNNEI. The CDR3 extends over 16 amino acids. V lost 6 bases to trimming and J lost 0 bases, with 17 bases between them. The CDR3 DNA follows: TGTGCCAGCAGGAGTTTTTTGGGCGGATCTAACTATGGCTACACCTTC. It specifies CASRSFLGGSNYGYTF.

The J gene is TRBJ2-7, the V gene TRBV30; D remains ambiguous. Germline lookup yields CDR1 GTSNPN and CDR2 SVGIG (reference sequence). Trimming left V 3 bases short and J 0 bases short, with 6 bases between. The CDR3 covers 12 residues. The CDR3 DNA follows: TGTGCCTGGAGCCTGAGCTCCTACGAGCAGTACTTC. As protein: CAWSLSSYEQYF.

This chain connects TRBV4-3 to TRBJ1-2, with 9 bases fitting TRBD1. Germline CDR1 LGHNA, CDR2 YSLEER. This CDR3 has 14 amino acids. The junction had 4 bases not matched to a gene; V was cut back by 4 bases and J by 4 bases. The CDR3 loop is CASSPLTGGYGYTF. For the CDR3, the DNA is TGCGCCAGCAGCCCCCTGACAGGGGGCTATGGCTACACCTTC.

V gene TRBV6-5 combines with J gene TRBJ2-7; D is ambiguous. V lost 6 bases to trimming and J lost 1 base, with 4 bases between them. The CDR3 runs to 11 residues. Germline loops: CDR1 MNHEY, CDR2 SVGAGI. The CDR3 is CASRESYEQYF. The CDR3 coding sequence is TGTGCCAGCAGGGAATCCTACGAGCAGTACTTC.

The chain employs TRBV27 and TRBJ2-2, with 7 bases lining up with TRBD1. J was trimmed by 1 base and V by 1 base; bases with no gene match: 3. The CDR3 covers 16 residues. Looked up from germline, CDR1 is MNHEY and CDR2 is SMNVEV (reference sequence). The CDR3 reads CASSLLGQLNTGELFF. DNA for the CDR3: TGTGCCAGCAGTTTATTGGGACAGCTGAACACCGGGGAGCTGTTTTTT.

The CDR3 reads CASSPDRSRIDEQYF. In nucleotides, the CDR3 is TGTGCCAGCAGCCCCGACAGGAGCCGGATTGACGAGCAGTACTTC. The J gene is TRBJ2-7, the V gene TRBV5-4; D might be TRBD1 (6 bases). V gave up 4 bases and J gave up 5 bases, with 19 bases separating them. This CDR3 contains 15 residues. Germline V gene data show CDR1 as SGHNT and CDR2 as YYREEE (reference sequence).

The V gene is TRBV6-5, the J gene TRBJ2-5, with D hard to call. CDR3 length: 13 amino acids. Germline assignment: CDR1 MNHEY and CDR2 SVGAGI. The V gene lost 5 bases and the J gene lost 0 bases, with 7 bases spanning the gap. The CDR3: CASSPADQETQYF. DNA for the CDR3: TGTGCCAGCAGTCCCGCGGACCAAGAGACCCAGTACTTC.

The genes are TRBV30 and TRBJ2-1, with 8 bases matching TRBD2. Germline assignment: CDR1 GTSNPN and CDR2 SVGIG (reference sequence). The CDR3 runs to 12 residues. Losses at the gene ends were 4 bases for V and 9 bases for J; bases not matched to a gene: 5. CDR3 in DNA: TGTGCCTGGAACGGACTAGCCGCTGAGCAGTTCTTC. Protein sequence: CAWNGLAAEQFF. Based on the CDR3 plus reference TRBV30 and TRBJ2-1, the full variable domain is SQTIHQWPATLVQPVGSPLSLECTVEGTSNPNLYWYRQAAGRGLQLLFYSVGIGQISSEVPQNLSASRPQDRQFILSSKKLLLSDSGFYLCAWNGLAAEQFFGPGTRLTVL.

The chain combines TRBV6-5 with TRBJ2-7; D is unresolved. The CDR3 consists of 13 residues. The germline gives CDR1 MNHEY, CDR2 SVGAGI. With 2 bases removed from V and 6 bases from J, the gap between germline ends came to 11 bases. CDR3 amino acids: CASSYGAFSEQYF. CDR3 DNA: TGTGCCAGCAGTTACGGCGCCTTTTCCGAGCAGTACTTC.

The chain joins TRBV7-9 to TRBJ1-3; no reliable D call. The germline V gene has CDR1 SEHNR and CDR2 FQNEAQ (reference sequence). This CDR3 is built from 13 residues. V was pared by 7 bases and J by 0 bases, with 7 bases between. CDR3 protein: CASIDSSGNTIYF. As DNA, the CDR3 is TGTGCCAGCATCGATAGCTCTGGAAACACCATATATTTT. Using reference TRBV7-9 and TRBJ1-3 for the parts outside the CDR3, the full variable domain is DTGVSQNPRHKITKRGQNVTFRCDPISEHNRLYWYRQTLGQGPEFLTYFQNEAQLEKSRLLSDRFSAERPKGSFSTLEIQRTEQGDSAMYLCASIDSSGNTIYFGEGSWLTVV.

The rearrangement joins TRBV5-1 to TRBJ2-5, with 8 bases aligning to TRBD1. The CDR3 runs to 15 residues. Germline CDR1 is SGHRS and CDR2 is YFSETQ. Trimming at V came to 4 bases and at J to 4 bases, leaving 9 bases not matched to a gene. The CDR3 is CASSAWTGMVETQYF. Written as DNA, the CDR3 is TGCGCCAGCAGCGCATGGACAGGGATGGTAGAGACCCAGTACTTC.

This clone was detected only a few times. The V gene is TRBV30, the J gene TRBJ2-7, with a weak D call TRBD2 (6 bases). The CDR3 runs to 13 residues. The V end was cut by 0 bases, the J end by 2 bases, with 8 bases between. Germline assignment: CDR1 GTSNPN and CDR2 SVGIG (reference sequence). DNA for the CDR3: TGTGCCTGGAGTGTCGGCGGGACCTACGAGCAGTACTTC. It specifies CAWSVGGTYEQYF.

This sequence joins TRBV19 and TRBJ2-5, with 10 bases fitting TRBD2. The assigned J gene may be wrong: the sequence end matches TRBJ2-7 better. Germline CDR1 is LNHDA and CDR2 is SQIVND (reference sequence). The CDR3 is 15 amino acids. The CDR3 loop reads CASSALAGATYEQYF. In nucleotides, the CDR3 is TGTGCCAGTAGTGCTCTAGCGGGGGCTACCTACGAGCAGTACTTC.

The CDR3 reads CASSPRTANTGELFF. In DNA form, the CDR3 reads TGCGCCAGCAGCCCCCGGACAGCGAACACCGGGGAGCTGTTTTTT. J is TRBJ2-2 and V is TRBV4-3, with D maybe TRBD1 (6 bases). This CDR3 region has 15 residues. From germline, CDR1 is LGHNA and CDR2 YSLEER. The ends were cut back, 4 bases at V and 0 bases at J, with 9 bases in the middle.

This clone was observed a handful of times. V gene TRBV4-2 combines with J gene TRBJ2-7; a possible D gene is TRBD2 (5 bases). The CDR3 covers 15 residues. V was cut by 4 bases and J by 4 bases, with 17 bases left in between. In germline, CDR1 is LGHNA, CDR2 YNFKEQ. CDR3 bases: TGTGCCAGCAGCCCTAAGGACGGGGTCAGGTACGAGCAGTACTTC. This encodes CASSPKDGVRYEQYF.

This chain joins TRBV19 and TRBJ1-1; TRBD1 might be the D (5 bases). The CDR3 totals 16 residues. Deletions cut 1 base from V and 6 bases from J, with 18 bases between. The V gene's germline CDR1 is LNHDA and CDR2 SQIVND (reference sequence). The CDR3 DNA reads as TGTGCCAGTAGTATAGGTTTAGGCAGGGAAATCTCTGAAGCTTTCTTT. Amino acids: CASSIGLGREISEAFF.

The J gene is TRBJ2-3, the V gene TRBV7-9; D gene uncertain. The CDR3 is 14 residues long. Trimming left V 3 bases short and J 6 bases short, with 13 bases between. CDR1 is SEHNR, CDR2 FQNEAQ, per germline (reference sequence). Written as DNA, the CDR3 is TGTGCCAGCAGCTTCCTGTATAGCAGGGATACGCAGTATTTT. This gives the protein CASSFLYSRDTQYF.

The chain carries TRBV4-1 and TRBJ2-7; D tentatively fits TRBD1 or TRBD2 (5 bases each). The ends were cut back, 1 base at V and 4 bases at J, with 8 bases in the middle. Germline V gene lookup returns CDR1 MGHRA and CDR2 YSYEKL. The length of the CDR3 is 13 residues. The CDR3 nucleotides read TGCGCCAGCAGCCAAGGGGGACCTTACGAGCAGTACTTC. Translating gives CASSQGGPYEQYF.

V is TRBV27 and J is TRBJ2-3, with D unresolved. Trimming left V 7 bases short and J 2 bases short, with 10 bases between. The CDR3 is 13 residues long. CDR1 is MNHEY, CDR2 SMNVEV, per germline (reference sequence). The CDR3 protein is CASTNPNTDTQYF. CDR3 DNA sequence: TGTGCCAGCACGAACCCAAACACAGATACGCAGTATTTT.

The sample holds one count of this clone. CDR3 protein: CASNQKDRAQETQYF. In nucleotides, the CDR3 is TGTGCCAGCAACCAGAAGGACAGGGCCCAAGAGACCCAGTACTTC. The chain recombines TRBV7-2 with TRBJ2-5; 8 nucleotides line up with TRBD1. Trimming removed 7 bases from V and 1 base from J; junction bases left unmatched: 8. The CDR3 covers 15 residues. Germline CDR1 SGHTA, CDR2 FQGNSA.

This clone occurred a few times. This chain joins TRBV6-5 and TRBJ2-1; no definite D call. Germline V lookup: CDR1 MNHEY, CDR2 SVGAGI. This CDR3 region has 14 residues. The V and J ends lost 2 bases and 7 bases respectively, with 12 bases between them. CDR3: CASSYLRMGNEQFF. As DNA, the CDR3 is TGTGCCAGCAGTTACCTCAGGATGGGAAATGAGCAGTTCTTC.

The V gene is TRBV11-2, the J gene TRBJ2-7; 10 positions match TRBD1. This CDR3 has 14 residues. Germline CDR1 is SGHAT and CDR2 is FQNNGV. Losses at the gene ends were 4 bases for V and 4 bases for J; bases not matched to a gene: 4. The CDR3 reads CASSSGQGDYEQYF. CDR3 nucleotide sequence: TGTGCCAGCAGCTCCGGACAGGGGGATTACGAGCAGTACTTC.